The sequence of this T cell receptor beta chain was determined in a study of T cell responses to AZD1222 COVID-19 vaccine (dated by TCRdb to about 2021). Context from the whole study: TCR sequencing covered about 230 trial participants: about 210 given two doses of AZD1222 and 26 given two doses of MenACWY control vaccine. Trial participants were enrolled by age into 18-55, 56-69 and 70-plus year subgroups, with roughly 160, 29 and 62 TCR-sequenced participants respectively.

The CDR3 regions of human TCRbeta chains were analyzed by immunosequencing. In the paper's pipeline: Repertoire TCRs were checked for matches against a reference library of SARS-CoV-2-specific TCRs that had been generated using the MIRA antigen-specificity platform. Breadth meant the fraction of unique TCRs that were SARS-CoV-2-associated, whereas depth meant the fraction of total T cells that were SARS-CoV-2-associated. Using the MIRA data, each spike-specific TCR was mapped to the spike region that the TCR reacts to and placed in a CD4 or CD8 class. Log10-transformed breadth and depth values were compared by one-way ANOVA with Sidak's multiple comparisons tests. The immuneACCESS repertoire file appears here via TCRdb, limited to in-frame rearrangements. These files lack a portion of the clones; in checked studies, under half of the deficit traces to unresolved V genes, and the cause of the others is not known. That table gives V, J and clone size, and the DNA gave D and trimming. The sample data list around 110,000 clones, and about 90% of these were observed just once. The top ten clonotypes cover approximately 8.2% of the sample.

V and J are truncated by 1 base and 4 bases respectively, leaving an intervening sequence of 11 bases. Based on the germline V gene (reference sequence), the CDR1 and CDR2 sequences are LGHDT and YNNKEL. The CDR3 measures 15 amino acids from cysteine to phenylalanine. The entry retains the CDR3 DNA only, 45 bases that are in frame from base 1. What the work shows at the level of the full study, not this receptor alone: The whole spike protein was spanned by vaccine-associated CD4 TCRs, and dominant responses were seen in regions 160-218 and 743-854. No day 14 peak-response samples were available, so repertoires were characterized only after the peak T cell response. Participants were mostly white British and included more females than males, and it was suggested by the authors that clonal diversity may have been underestimated. Nearly half of unique spike-specific TCRs reportedly recognized epitopes outside regions mutated in the B.1.351 and B.1.1.7 variants. In the small 56-69-year group, the increase in depth fell short of significance, most likely because of low power. After two AZD1222 doses, spike-specific TCR breadth and depth were significantly higher than at day 0 and than in MenACWY recipients. Conclusions about previously exposed vaccinees are limited, since just five or six AZD1222 recipients were seropositive for SARS-CoV-2 at baseline.

Read against the paper, the sample's time point label means: about 28 days (+/-7) after the second vaccine dose. Because spike-specific TCR depth and breadth did not differ between the two schedules, AZD1222 recipients who got a second dose at roughly 4 weeks were pooled with those who got a second dose at roughly 12 weeks. Samples from vaccinated people were obtained from the UK trials COV001 and COV002, which included a single-blind randomized controlled phase 2/3 trial of AZD1222 (ChAdOx1 nCoV-19) in healthy adults. For TCRbeta chain sequencing, PBMC samples were collected from trial participants at day 0 and at day 28 after the second dose. To note about this clone: No antigen is known for it. One base away there is no much larger clone; base qualities are not given. Other DNA sequences in this specimen translate into the identical CDR3.

The V gene is TRBV3-1 (or the pseudogene TRBV3-2) and the J gene is TRBJ1-3; the D gene is not confidently resolved. The origin of this receptor is an adult who received the AZD1222 COVID-19 vaccine. Sequenced material: peripheral blood, taken 28 days after the second AZD1222 dose. The CDR3 reads as follows: CASSQGLGSGNTIYF. The DNA sequence is as follows: TGTGCCAGCAGCCAAGGTTTGGGGTCCGGAAACACCATATATTTT.